A selection of T cell receptor beta chains follows, all from one sample in a study of blood T cells in healthy people across ages. TCRdb fed the 5' RACE reads into MiXCR, producing one record per CDR3 protein. Of about 800,000 distinct CDR3 sequences listed, 20% to 30% are singletons. In addition, the sample was reused for a study of T cells of mothers and their children.

Sequenced: blood. The receptor set was obtained from a boy younger than 18 in good health. Each CDR3 is given with its conserved first and last residue. Each record gives: V gene, CDR3 protein.

>TRBV27
CASSWDRLGEQYF
>TRBV7-2
CASSLVGSGGQETQYF
>TRBV7-9
CASSPYDSQETQYF
>TRBV29-1
CSGRGDSYNEQFF
>TRBV20-1
CSATDRGLLKEPQHF
>TRBV2
CASNPRLVALYEQSF
>TRBV6-1
CASQTGWDTEAFF
>TRBV29-1
CSVLGQGPGEQYF
>TRBV20-1
CSAQMAGGPNQPQHF
>TRBV29-1
CSVGDEQFF
>TRBV5-1
CASRPRVGAYEQYF
>TRBV7-2
CASSIVGRGLERTEAFF
>TRBV6-5
CASSRGTSGGYEQYF
>TRBV3-1
CASSQGPGIQETQYF
>TRBV5-1
CASSVTGKGEQYF
>TRBV12-3/TRBV12-4
CASSNTAGANTGELFF
>TRBV20-1
CSARNSGGVYEQYF
>TRBV5-1
CASSQTRDRLYEQYF
>TRBV20-1
CSARAGTSKYF
>TRBV7-2
CASSIPGQGVETQYF
>TRBV12-3/TRBV12-4
CASTESTNEKLFF
>TRBV4-3
CASSQELPGGGEKLFF
>TRBV7-2
CASSYARGVGTHTQYF
>TRBV5-8
CASSLMGGTEAFF
>TRBV7-3
CASSLMGLAGNTGELFF
>TRBV10-3
CAISGDIYNEQFF
>TRBV29-1
CSVLSDSYEQYF
>TRBV20-1
CSALAEDYGYTF
>TRBV13
CASSSISGRDQETQYF
>TRBV4-1
CASSPGTSGTIREFF
>TRBV7-8
CASSFTQREGGEQFF
>TRBV7-9
CASSPEGYRQFF
>TRBV4-3
CASSQDARGLGSPLHF
>TRBV7-9
CASSFPRDGNNEQFF
>TRBV28
CASSSGTSGRFGNEQFF